These T cell receptor beta chains were read from a single sample in a study of blood T cell repertoires in COVID-19. TCRdb's copy holds only in-frame clones and misses some; the assay was immunoSEQ multiplex PCR. Of roughly 220,000 clones listed, 80% to 90% were seen once; the top ten hold 5.5% to 7%. The sequencing sample was made of peripheral blood. Source of these receptors: an older man with acute or convalescent COVID-19. Each CDR3 is given with its conserved first and last residue. A D gene is named only where the DNA matches it firmly. Size is stated for part of the rows, as once, few or many counts, or as a class when the clone is expanded.

V gene,clone size,J gene,D gene,CDR3 DNA,CDR3 protein
TRBV27,.,TRBJ2-3,TRBD1,TGTGCCAGCAGGAACAGGGGGATAGGAACAGATACGCAGTATTTT,CASRNRGIGTDTQYF
TRBV28,few,TRBJ2-4,TRBD2,TGTGCCAGTACGGGACTAGGGACCAAAAACATTCAGTACTTC,CASTGLGTKNIQYF
TRBV7-9,.,TRBJ2-2,.,TGTGCCAGCAGCTTCGAACAGTCCCTCGGCACCGGGGAGCTGTTTTTT,CASSFEQSLGTGELFF
TRBV3-1/TRBV3-2,.,TRBJ1-1,TRBD1,TGTGCCAGCAGCAACCCGGGACAGGGGGCGAACACTGAAGCTTTCTTT,CASSNPGQGANTEAFF
TRBV4-1,.,TRBJ1-5,TRBD1,TGCGCCAGCAGCCAAGAGGACAGGACCCGTCAGCCCCAGCATTTT,CASSQEDRTRQPQHF
TRBV4-3,.,TRBJ1-3,.,TGCGCCAGCAGCCAAGATGCACAGGCTTACTCTGGAAACACCATATATTTT,CASSQDAQAYSGNTIYF
TRBV7-5,.,TRBJ1-6,.,TGTGCCAGAAGCTTAGGTCGGGTTACCTCCTATAATTCACCCCTCCACTTT,CARSLGRVTSYNSPLHF
TRBV28,.,TRBJ2-1,TRBD2,TGTGCCAGCAGTATCCTAGCGGGAGGTAATGAGCAGTTCTTC,CASSILAGGNEQFF
TRBV12-3/TRBV12-4,.,TRBJ1-5,.,TGTGCCAGCAGTTTAGCTCGTCAGCCCCAGCATTTT,CASSLARQPQHF
TRBV7-8,.,TRBJ2-5,TRBD2,TGTGCCAGCAGCCGGGGGAGGGAAGAGACCCAGTACTTC,CASSRGREETQYF
TRBV9,.,TRBJ2-1,TRBD1,TGTGCCAGCAGCAGGACAGGGAGCAATGAGCAGTTCTTC,CASSRTGSNEQFF
TRBV5-1,.,TRBJ1-1,TRBD1,TGCGCCAGCAGCCAGGGGACAGTTCTAACGGCTGAAGCTTTCTTT,CASSQGTVLTAEAFF
TRBV27,.,TRBJ2-2,.,TGTGCCAGCAGCGCCCAGGGGCCAACCACCGGGGAGCTGTTTTTT,CASSAQGPTTGELFF
TRBV15,.,TRBJ1-2,.,TGTGCCACCAGCCCTCGGATGTCCGGAGTCTACACCTTC,CATSPRMSGVYTF
TRBV7-9,.,TRBJ2-4,.,TGTGCCAGCAGCGAAAGCGGGCTAGCCAAAAACATTCAGTACTTC,CASSESGLAKNIQYF
TRBV19,.,TRBJ1-5,.,TGTGCCAGTCAGATTAGCAATCAGCCCCAGCATTTT,CASQISNQPQHF
TRBV5-1,once,TRBJ2-3,.,TGCGCCAGCAAAAGCCGGGACAGGGGGATACTAGCGGGGACAGATACGCAGTATTTT,CASKSRDRGILAGTDTQYF
TRBV25-1,.,TRBJ2-5,TRBD1,TGTGCCAGCAGTACCGACAGGGTAGGGGAGACCCAGTACTTC,CASSTDRVGETQYF
TRBV5-1,once,TRBJ2-6,TRBD1,TGCGCCAGCAGCCCTGGGACAGGGGGCAAAGGGGCCAACGTCCTGACTTTC,CASSPGTGGKGANVLTF
TRBV24-1,once,TRBJ1-1,.,TGTGCCACCAGCCGAGGGGACACTTGGAACACTGAAGCTTTCTTT,CATSRGDTWNTEAFF
TRBV10-1,once,TRBJ2-7,.,TGCGCCAGCAGTGGTTCCGGCAGGTCCTACGAGCAGTACTTC,CASSGSGRSYEQYF